This entry features one T cell receptor beta chain sequence. At one end, the junction sequence differs from germline, possibly due to a read error. CDR3 length equals 16 residues. From germline, CDR1 is SGHRS and CDR2 YFSETQ. A constant-region primer served to make TCR beta cDNA from around 540 ng total RNA. The TCR beta library was amplified through three nested multiplex PCR rounds in a modified ARM-PCR procedure. The opening two PCR rounds, 10 cycles each, paired TRBV1-TRBV30 forward primers with a C-beta reverse primer. TCRdb reprocessed the multiplex PCR reads with MiXCR, giving one entry per CDR3 protein. Of roughly 80,000 distinct CDR3 sequences in the sample, roughly 71% were seen once. Co-extraction of both nucleic acids (RNA and DNA) used about 18-34 mg of unsorted bulk tissue. Subjects presented with primary liver carcinoma managed by surgical resection. The data are from a study of tumor-infiltrating lymphocytes in primary liver carcinoma. For the study at large: Staging placed the tumors at T1-T3 N0M0, and they measured about 4.2 to 10 cm across.

Sequenced: tumor-adjacent normal liver tissue. The sequence was obtained from a man aged 35 to 55 with primary liver carcinoma and hepatitis B virus infection. V gene TRBV5-1 combines with J gene TRBJ2-2, with 9 bases fitting TRBD2. CDR3 bases: TGCACCAGCAGCTCAACGCCGGCGGGAGGGGACGGGGAGCTGTTTTTT. It specifies CTSSSTPAGGDGELFF.